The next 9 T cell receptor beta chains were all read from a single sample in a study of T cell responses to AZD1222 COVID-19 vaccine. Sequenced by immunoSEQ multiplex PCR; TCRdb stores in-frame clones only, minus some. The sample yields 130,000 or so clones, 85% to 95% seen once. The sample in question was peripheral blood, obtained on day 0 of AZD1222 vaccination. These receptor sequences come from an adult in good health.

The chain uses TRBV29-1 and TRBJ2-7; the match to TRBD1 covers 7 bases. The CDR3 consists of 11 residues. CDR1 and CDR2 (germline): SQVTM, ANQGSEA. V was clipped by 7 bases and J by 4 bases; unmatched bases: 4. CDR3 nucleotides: TGCAGCGCCGGGACAGCGTACGAGCAGTACTTC. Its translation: CSAGTAYEQYF.

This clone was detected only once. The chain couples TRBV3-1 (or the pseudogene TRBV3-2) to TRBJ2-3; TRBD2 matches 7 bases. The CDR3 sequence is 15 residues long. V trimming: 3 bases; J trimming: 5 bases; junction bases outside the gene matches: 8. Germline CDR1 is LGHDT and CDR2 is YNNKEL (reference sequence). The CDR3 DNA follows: TGTGCCAGCAGCCATGACCGGGGGGTGGAAGATACGCAGTATTTT. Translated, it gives CASSHDRGVEDTQYF.

The DNA for the CDR3 is TGTGCCAGCAGTGAACGCCAGCAGCCCCAGCATTTT. This translates into CASSERQQPQHF. V usage is TRBV2 and J usage is TRBJ1-5; D unresolved. V was clipped by 2 bases and J by 7 bases, with 6 bases between them. CDR1 SNHLY and CDR2 FYNNEI come from the germline V gene. This CDR3 comprises 12 residues.

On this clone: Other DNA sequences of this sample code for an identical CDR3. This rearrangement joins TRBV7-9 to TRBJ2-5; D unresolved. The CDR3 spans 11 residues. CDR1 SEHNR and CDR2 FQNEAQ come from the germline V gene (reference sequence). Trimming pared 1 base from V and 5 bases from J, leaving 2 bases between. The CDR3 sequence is CASSLVETQYF. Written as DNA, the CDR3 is TGTGCCAGCAGCTTAGTCGAGACCCAGTACTTC.

The CDR3 region is CASSYSSGVGYEQYF. DNA for the CDR3: TGTGCCAGCAGTTACTCATCGGGAGTAGGATACGAGCAGTACTTC. The chain employs TRBV6-2 or TRBV6-3 and TRBJ2-7; D is possibly TRBD2 (6 bases). The CDR3 contains 15 residues. Germline CDR1 MNHEY, CDR2 SVGEGT. V lost 0 bases to trimming and J lost 4 bases, with 13 bases between them.

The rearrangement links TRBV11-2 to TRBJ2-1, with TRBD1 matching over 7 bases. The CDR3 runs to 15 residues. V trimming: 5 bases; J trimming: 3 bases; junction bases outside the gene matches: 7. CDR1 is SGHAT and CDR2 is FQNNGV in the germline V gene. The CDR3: CASSGDRVNYNEQFF. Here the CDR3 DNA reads TGTGCCAGCAGCGGAGACAGGGTTAACTACAATGAGCAGTTCTTC.

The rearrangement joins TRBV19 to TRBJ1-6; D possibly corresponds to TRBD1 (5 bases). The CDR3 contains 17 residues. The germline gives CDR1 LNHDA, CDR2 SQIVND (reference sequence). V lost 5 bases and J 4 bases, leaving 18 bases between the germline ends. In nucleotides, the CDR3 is TGTGCCAGTAGTCTTGGGACCCTAAGCCTGTATAATTCACCCCTCCACTTT. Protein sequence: CASSLGTLSLYNSPLHF.

The CDR3 sequence is CACPGKYNEQFF. In DNA form, the CDR3 reads TGTGCCTGCCCCGGGAAATACAATGAGCAGTTCTTC. The chain is built from TRBV30 and TRBJ2-1; TRBD2 is a possible D gene (5 bases). Trimming took 6 bases from V and 4 from J, leaving 10 bases between them. CDR1 and CDR2 from the germline V gene are GTSNPN and SVGIG (reference sequence). The CDR3 is 12 amino acids.

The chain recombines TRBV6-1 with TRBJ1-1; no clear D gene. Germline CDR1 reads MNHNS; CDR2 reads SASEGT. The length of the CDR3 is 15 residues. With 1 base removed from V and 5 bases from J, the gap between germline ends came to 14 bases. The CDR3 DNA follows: TGTGCCAGCAGTGAAGTCGGGCTTGTAGGGACTGAAGCTTTCTTT. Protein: CASSEVGLVGTEAFF.